These T cell receptor beta chains were read from a single sample in a study of cytomegalovirus exposure and HLA in healthy donors. Produced via immunoSEQ multiplex PCR; TCRdb's table is partial and in-frame only. The sample records approximately 100,000 clones, roughly three quarters being singletons. The sample comprised PBMCs. Every receptor here comes from a woman aged 18-29 years in good health and CMV-seropositive. Each CDR3 is given with its conserved first and last residue. The D gene is left open where the match is weak. Only part of the rows carry a size: once, few, many, or a class if the clone is expanded.

.,TRBD1,TRBV27,TRBJ2-7,15,CASSLSQGATYEQYF,TGTGCCAGCAGTTTATCGCAGGGGGCCACCTACGAGCAGTACTTC
.,TRBD1,TRBV6-5,TRBJ2-6,15,CASRGQFSGANVLTF,TGTGCCAGCAGGGGACAGTTCTCTGGGGCCAACGTCCTGACTTTC
.,.,TRBV10-3,TRBJ2-5,17,CAISESGGFGSGETQYF,TGTGCCATCAGTGAGTCGGGAGGATTTGGGTCCGGAGAGACCCAGTACTTC
.,.,TRBV12-5,TRBJ2-1,15,CASGSGISGNNEQFF,TGTGCTAGTGGTTCGGGGATAAGCGGTAACAATGAGCAGTTCTTC
.,.,TRBV2,TRBJ1-5,13,CASSPDSNQPQHF,TGTGCCAGCAGTCCAGATAGCAATCAGCCCCAGCATTTT
.,TRBD2,TRBV11-1,TRBJ2-3,18,CASSSGLAGGRSTDTQYF,TGTGCCAGCAGCTCGGGACTAGCGGGGGGCCGGAGCACAGATACGCAGTATTTT
.,.,TRBV6-5,TRBJ1-2,14,CASSSGVWNYGYTF,TGTGCCAGCAGTTCCGGAGTTTGGAACTATGGCTACACCTTC
.,TRBD1,TRBV25-1,TRBJ1-6,15,CASRKSGQRNSPLHF,TGTGCCAGTCGGAAATCGGGACAGAGAAATTCACCCCTCCACTTT
.,.,TRBV11-2,TRBJ2-3,15,CASSPWAGRTDTQYF,TGTGCCAGCAGCCCCTGGGCGGGGAGGACAGATACGCAGTATTTT
.,.,TRBV7-9,TRBJ2-3,14,CASSPRVRTDTQYF,TGTGCCAGCAGCCCCCGAGTGCGCACAGATACGCAGTATTTT
.,TRBD2,TRBV6-5,TRBJ2-7,15,CASSSRTSGTYEQYF,TGTGCCAGCAGCTCTCGGACTAGCGGGACGTACGAGCAGTACTTC
.,TRBD1,TRBV11-2,TRBJ2-5,15,CASSGRTGDGETQYF,TGTGCCAGCAGCGGGCGGACAGGGGATGGGGAGACCCAGTACTTC
.,.,TRBV5-4,TRBJ2-6,15,CASKIQGDGANVLTF,TGTGCCAGCAAGATACAGGGAGATGGGGCCAACGTCCTGACTTTC
.,.,TRBV2,TRBJ1-2,11,CAITGLHGYTF,TGTGCCATAACAGGTCTTCATGGCTACACCTTC
once,.,TRBV7-9,TRBJ2-5,15,CASNQDGVGGETQYF,TGTGCCAGCAACCAAGATGGCGTCGGCGGGGAGACCCAGTACTTC
.,.,TRBV27,TRBJ1-3,12,CASSTGGNTIYF,TGTGCCAGCAGTACGGGTGGAAACACCATATATTTT
.,.,TRBV4-2,TRBJ1-2,14,CASSQDRVVYGYTF,TGTGCCAGCAGCCAAGACAGGGTGGTCTATGGCTACACCTTC
once,TRBD1,TRBV9,TRBJ2-7,15,CASSPWTGATYEQYF,TGTGCCAGCAGCCCCTGGACAGGGGCGACGTACGAGCAGTACTTC
.,TRBD1,TRBV2,TRBJ2-7,14,CASSEYRGLYEQYF,TGTGCCAGCAGTGAATACAGGGGTCTCTACGAGCAGTACTTC
.,.,TRBV5-6,TRBJ1-2,15,CASSLWALVDYGYTF,TGTGCCAGCAGCCTCTGGGCCCTGGTAGACTATGGCTACACCTTC
.,TRBD2,TRBV2,TRBJ2-5,16,CASSKTSGRFQETQYF,TGTGCCAGCAGCAAGACTAGCGGGAGGTTCCAAGAGACCCAGTACTTC
.,TRBD2,TRBV2,TRBJ2-1,15,CASRPRTSGHNEQFF,TGTGCCAGCAGACCGAGGACTAGCGGCCACAATGAGCAGTTCTTC
.,.,TRBV7-2,TRBJ2-3,15,CASSLTSPGVNTQYF,TGTGCCAGCAGCTTAACCTCCCCCGGGGTGAATACGCAGTATTTT
few,TRBD2,TRBV7-6,TRBJ2-3,16,CASSLGLAGAADTQYF,TGTGCCAGCAGCTTAGGACTAGCGGGAGCAGCAGATACGCAGTATTTT
once,TRBD1,TRBV9,TRBJ1-3,19,CASSVGDSLAPFSGNTIYF,TGTGCCAGCAGCGTAGGGGACAGCCTAGCTCCCTTCTCTGGAAACACCATATATTTT
.,.,TRBV28,TRBJ2-4,13,CASSFLAKNIQYF,TGTGCCAGCAGTTTTCTAGCCAAAAACATTCAGTACTTC
.,TRBD2,TRBV5-4,TRBJ2-7,16,CASSPGLAFSSYEQYF,TGTGCCAGCAGCCCCGGACTAGCGTTTAGCTCCTACGAGCAGTACTTC
.,TRBD1,TRBV5-1,TRBJ2-6,19,CASSLWTGFSSSGANVLTF,TGCGCCAGCAGCTTGTGGACAGGGTTTTCTAGCTCTGGGGCCAACGTCCTGACTTTC
once,.,TRBV11-2,TRBJ1-1,12,CASSLAGTEAFF,TGTGCCAGCAGCTTAGCGGGCACTGAAGCTTTCTTT